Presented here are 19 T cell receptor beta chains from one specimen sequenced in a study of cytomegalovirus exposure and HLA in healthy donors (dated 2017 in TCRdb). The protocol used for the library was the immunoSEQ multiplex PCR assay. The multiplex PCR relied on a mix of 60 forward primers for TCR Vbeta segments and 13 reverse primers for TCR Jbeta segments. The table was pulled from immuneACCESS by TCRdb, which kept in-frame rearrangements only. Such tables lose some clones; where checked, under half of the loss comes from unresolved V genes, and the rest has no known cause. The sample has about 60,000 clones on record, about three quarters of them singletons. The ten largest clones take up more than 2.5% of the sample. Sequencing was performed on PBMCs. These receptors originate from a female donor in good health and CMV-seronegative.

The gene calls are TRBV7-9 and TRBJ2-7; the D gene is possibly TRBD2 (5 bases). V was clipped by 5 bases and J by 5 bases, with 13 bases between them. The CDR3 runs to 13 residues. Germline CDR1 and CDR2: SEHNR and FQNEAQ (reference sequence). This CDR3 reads CASSDHYSDEQYF. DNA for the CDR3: TGTGCCAGCAGCGACCACTATAGCGACGAGCAGTACTTC.

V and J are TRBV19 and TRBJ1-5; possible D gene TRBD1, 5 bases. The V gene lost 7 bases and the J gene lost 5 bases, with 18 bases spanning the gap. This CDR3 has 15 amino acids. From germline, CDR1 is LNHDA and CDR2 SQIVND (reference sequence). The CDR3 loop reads CASTETGVGHQPQHF. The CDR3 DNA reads TGTGCCAGTACCGAGACGGGGGTCGGTCATCAGCCCCAGCATTTT.

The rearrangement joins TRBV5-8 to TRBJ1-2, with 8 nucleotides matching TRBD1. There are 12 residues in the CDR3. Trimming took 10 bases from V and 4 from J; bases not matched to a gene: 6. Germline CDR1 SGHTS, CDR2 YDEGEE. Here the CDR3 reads CACMTGVYGYTF. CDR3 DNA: TGTGCCTGTATGACAGGGGTCTATGGCTACACCTTC.

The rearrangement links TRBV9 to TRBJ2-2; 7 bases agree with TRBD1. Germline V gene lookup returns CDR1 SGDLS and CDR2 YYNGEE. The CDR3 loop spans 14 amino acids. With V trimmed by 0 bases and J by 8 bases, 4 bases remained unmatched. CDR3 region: CASSVGQGTGELFF. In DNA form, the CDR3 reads TGTGCCAGCAGCGTAGGACAGGGCACTGGGGAGCTGTTTTTT.

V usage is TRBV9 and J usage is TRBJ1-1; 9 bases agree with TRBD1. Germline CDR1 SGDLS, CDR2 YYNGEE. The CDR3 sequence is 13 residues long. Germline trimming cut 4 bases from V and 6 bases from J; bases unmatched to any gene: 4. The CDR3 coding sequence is TGTGCCAGCAGCCTCGGACAGGGGCCTGAAGCTTTCTTT. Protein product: CASSLGQGPEAFF.

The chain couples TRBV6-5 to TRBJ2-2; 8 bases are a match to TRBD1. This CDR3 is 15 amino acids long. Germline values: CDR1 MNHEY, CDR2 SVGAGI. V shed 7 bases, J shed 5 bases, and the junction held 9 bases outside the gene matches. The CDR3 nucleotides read TGTGCCAGCACTTTCGTCAACAGGGGGACCGGGGAGCTGTTTTTT. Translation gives CASTFVNRGTGELFF.

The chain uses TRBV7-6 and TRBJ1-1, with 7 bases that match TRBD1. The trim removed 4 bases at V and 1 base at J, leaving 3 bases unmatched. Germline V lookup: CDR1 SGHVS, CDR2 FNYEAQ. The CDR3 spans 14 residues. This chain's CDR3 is CASSSWTGNTEAFF. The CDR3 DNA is TGTGCCAGCAGCTCCTGGACAGGGAACACTGAAGCTTTCTTT.

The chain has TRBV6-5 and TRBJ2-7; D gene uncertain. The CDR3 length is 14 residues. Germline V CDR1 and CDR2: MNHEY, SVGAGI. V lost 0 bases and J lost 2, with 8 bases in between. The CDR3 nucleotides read TGTGCCAGCAGTTACTCTCTCAGGACCTACGAGCAGTACTTC. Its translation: CASSYSLRTYEQYF.

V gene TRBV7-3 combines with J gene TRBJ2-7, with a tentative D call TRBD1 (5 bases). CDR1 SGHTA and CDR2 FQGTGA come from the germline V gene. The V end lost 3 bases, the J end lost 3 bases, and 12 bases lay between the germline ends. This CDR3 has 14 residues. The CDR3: CASSLTEIRYEQYF. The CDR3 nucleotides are TGTGCCAGCAGCTTGACAGAGATTCGCTACGAGCAGTACTTC.

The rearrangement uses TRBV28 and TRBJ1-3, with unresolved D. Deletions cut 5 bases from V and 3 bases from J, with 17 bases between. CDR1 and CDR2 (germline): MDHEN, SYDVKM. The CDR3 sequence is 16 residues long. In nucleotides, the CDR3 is TGTGCCAGCAGTCCCCCGTCGGGGTACAGTGGAAACACCATATATTTT. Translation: CASSPPSGYSGNTIYF.

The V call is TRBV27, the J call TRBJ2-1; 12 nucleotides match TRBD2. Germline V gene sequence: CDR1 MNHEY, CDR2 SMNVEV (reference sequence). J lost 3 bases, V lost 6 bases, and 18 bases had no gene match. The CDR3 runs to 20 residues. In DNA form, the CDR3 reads TGTGCCAGCAGCCTATCCTGGGTATTACTAGCGGGAGGAGACTACAATGAGCAGTTCTTC. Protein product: CASSLSWVLLAGGDYNEQFF.

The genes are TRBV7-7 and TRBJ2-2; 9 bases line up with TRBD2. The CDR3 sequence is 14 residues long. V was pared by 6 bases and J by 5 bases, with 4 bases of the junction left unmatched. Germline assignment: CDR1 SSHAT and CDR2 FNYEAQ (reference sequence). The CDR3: CASRASGTTGELFF. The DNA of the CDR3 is TGTGCCAGCAGGGCTAGCGGGACTACCGGGGAGCTGTTTTTT.

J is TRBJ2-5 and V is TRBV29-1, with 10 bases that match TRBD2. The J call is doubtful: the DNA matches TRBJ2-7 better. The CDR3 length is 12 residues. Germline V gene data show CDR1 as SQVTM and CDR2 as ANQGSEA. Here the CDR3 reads CSAASGSHEQYF. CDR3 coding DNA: TGCAGCGCGGCTAGCGGGAGTCACGAGCAGTACTTC.

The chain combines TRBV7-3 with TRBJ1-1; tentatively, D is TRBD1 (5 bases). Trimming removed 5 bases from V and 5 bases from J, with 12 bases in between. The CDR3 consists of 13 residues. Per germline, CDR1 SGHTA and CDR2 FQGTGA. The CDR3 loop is CASSPSGGTEAFF. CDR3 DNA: TGTGCCAGCAGCCCGTCGGGGGGGACTGAAGCTTTCTTT.

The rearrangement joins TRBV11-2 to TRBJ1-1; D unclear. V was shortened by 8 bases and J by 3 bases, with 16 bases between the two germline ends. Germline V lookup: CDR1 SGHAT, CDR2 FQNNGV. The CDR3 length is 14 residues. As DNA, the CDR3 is TGTGCCAGCCGGGTAGGAGGGCTGGACACTGAAGCTTTCTTT. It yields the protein CASRVGGLDTEAFF.

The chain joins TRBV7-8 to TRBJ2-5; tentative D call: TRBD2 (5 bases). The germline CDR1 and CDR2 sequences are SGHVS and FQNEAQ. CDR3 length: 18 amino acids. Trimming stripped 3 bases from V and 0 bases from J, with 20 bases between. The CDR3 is CASSFEGGGDWYQETQYF. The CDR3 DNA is TGTGCCAGCAGCTTTGAGGGCGGCGGCGACTGGTACCAAGAGACCCAGTACTTC.

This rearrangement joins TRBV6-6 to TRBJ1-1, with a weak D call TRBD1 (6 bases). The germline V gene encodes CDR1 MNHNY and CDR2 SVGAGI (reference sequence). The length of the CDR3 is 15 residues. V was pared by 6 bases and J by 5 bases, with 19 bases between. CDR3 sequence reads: CASRITSGERTEAFF. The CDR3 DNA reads TGTGCCAGCAGAATAACATCAGGGGAGAGGACTGAAGCTTTCTTT.

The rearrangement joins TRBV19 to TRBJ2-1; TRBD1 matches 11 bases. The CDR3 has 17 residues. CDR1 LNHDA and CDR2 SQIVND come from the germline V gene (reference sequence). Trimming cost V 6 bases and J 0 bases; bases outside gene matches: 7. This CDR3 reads CASSPGTGGISYNEQFF. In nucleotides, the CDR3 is TGTGCCAGTAGCCCAGGGACAGGGGGTATCTCCTACAATGAGCAGTTCTTC. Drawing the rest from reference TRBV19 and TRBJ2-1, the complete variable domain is DGGITQSPKYLFRKEGQNVTLSCEQNLNHDAMYWYRQDPGQGLRLIYYSQIVNDFQKGDIAEGYSVSREKKESFPLTVTSAQKNPTAFYLCASSPGTGGISYNEQFFGPGTRLTVL.

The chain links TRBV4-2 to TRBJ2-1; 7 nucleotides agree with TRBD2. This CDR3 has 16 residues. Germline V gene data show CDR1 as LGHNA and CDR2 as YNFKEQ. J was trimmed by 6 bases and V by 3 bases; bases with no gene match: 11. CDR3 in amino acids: CASSQIGLVTGNEQFF. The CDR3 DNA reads TGTGCCAGCAGCCAGATCGGACTAGTAACTGGCAATGAGCAGTTCTTC.